This passage covers 2 T cell receptor beta chains from one sample sequenced in a study of long-term antiretroviral therapy in people with HIV. The assay used was immunoSEQ (version v3.0), run at survey level. TCRdb's table, derived via immunoSEQ multiplex PCR, lists solely in-frame clones and lacks some. The table shows approximately 28,000 clones, with less than 90% occurring only once. The sequencing here drew on unsorted PBMCs, taken 2 years after starting antiretroviral therapy. Receptor source: a man in his fifties with HIV.

This clone came up once. The chain carries TRBV4-3 and TRBJ2-7, with TRBD2 matching 8 bases. V lost 1 base and J lost 2; bases outside the gene matches: 4. CDR1 and CDR2 from the germline V gene are LGHNA and YSLEER. The CDR3 length is 15 residues. The CDR3, as DNA: TGCGCCAGCAGCCAAGGGGGGACTAGACCCTACGAGCAGTACTTC. It yields the protein CASSQGGTRPYEQYF.

This chain uses TRBV11-2 with TRBJ2-7; no clear D gene. V lost 4 bases and J lost 7, with 11 bases in between. This CDR3 spans 12 amino acids. Germline CDR1 reads SGHAT; CDR2 reads FQNNGV. CDR3 region: CASSSIHGEQYF. In nucleotides, the CDR3 is TGTGCCAGCAGCTCCATCCACGGTGAGCAGTACTTC.